The rows below give T cell receptor beta chains drawn from one sample of a study of T cell repertoires in cytomegalovirus infection. A single record per CDR3 protein comes from TCRdb applying MiXCR to the reads. The table records 65,000 to 90,000 distinct CDR3 sequences, roughly 3.5% of them present only once. Sequencing was performed on PBMCs. The receptors derive from a human donor in good health (CMV status not recorded). Some clones in this sample may be carry-over from other donors' samples. Both conserved end residues are trimmed from each CDR3. The D gene is left open where the match is weak.

v_call	j_call	d_call	cdr3_aa
TRBV2	TRBJ1-1	TRBD1	ASSDRQGPAAF
TRBV30	TRBJ1-1	-	AWSVRLGSAF
TRBV12-3/TRBV12-4	TRBJ1-5	TRBD1	ASSTGVNQPQH
TRBV7-3	TRBJ1-5	-	ASSLAPDSNQPQH
TRBV7-9	TRBJ2-7	-	ASSSTKDPRNEQY
TRBV7-8	TRBJ2-3	-	ASSLPRQNTDTQY
TRBV19	TRBJ1-1	-	ASSATGLGTEAF
TRBV7-2	TRBJ2-7	TRBD2	ASSSPRSGGRSYEQY
TRBV7-6	TRBJ2-3	-	ASSLGSGVYTDTQY
TRBV4-1	TRBJ2-7	TRBD1	ASSQPRDRAHYEQY
TRBV7-2	TRBJ1-6	-	ASSFFGEPLH
TRBV4-1	TRBJ1-2	-	ASSQPDGLTEGYT
TRBV7-2	TRBJ1-5	-	ASSANRDQPQH
TRBV20-1	TRBJ1-1	-	SAPDEATEAL
TRBV14	TRBJ1-4	-	ASSQDTPINEKLF
TRBV27	TRBJ1-5	-	ASSRDPRQPQH
TRBV11-2	TRBJ2-3	-	ASSSGVETDTQY
TRBV12-3/TRBV12-4	TRBJ1-2	-	ASSFPGPKGYT
TRBV12-3/TRBV12-4	TRBJ2-3	TRBD2	ASRGLAGTDTQY
TRBV7-2	TRBJ1-2	-	ASSPGVNYGYT
TRBV7-2	TRBJ2-3	TRBD2	ASKWGGSTDTQY
TRBV6-5	TRBJ2-5	-	ASSYSFGEKTQY
TRBV20-1	TRBJ2-7	-	SATRVGRLDEQY
TRBV12-3/TRBV12-4	TRBJ1-2	TRBD1	ASSLARTGTGYT
TRBV2	TRBJ1-2	-	ASRDRNYGYT
TRBV7-8	TRBJ1-5	-	ASSYRPGNQPQH
TRBV6-2/TRBV6-3	TRBJ2-1	TRBD2	ASRILAGAHNEQF
TRBV7-9	TRBJ2-5	-	ASSYFEAFPMRETQY
TRBV6-2/TRBV6-3	TRBJ2-7	-	ASSNWGYEQY
TRBV28	TRBJ1-3	-	ASSLGRRRSVRNTIY
TRBV12-3/TRBV12-4	TRBJ1-5	TRBD1	ASSLRQGGGSQH
TRBV7-9	TRBJ1-5	TRBD1	ASSLAGRGSNQPQH
TRBV5-4	TRBJ2-7	-	ASSDHSSYEQY
TRBV7-2	TRBJ2-5	TRBD2	ASSLVLAGGSVQETQY
TRBV24-1	TRBJ2-6	-	ATSSSSGANVLT
TRBV7-6	TRBJ2-7	-	ASSLGPGYEQY
TRBV7-2	TRBJ1-2	TRBD1	ASSLGGHRGAYGYT
TRBV7-2	TRBJ1-5	TRBD1	ASSEQGGRQPQH
TRBV19	TRBJ2-7	-	ASSIRPFYEQY
TRBV12-3/TRBV12-4	TRBJ1-5	-	ASSLGGSGNQPQH
TRBV28	TRBJ2-7	-	ASRTQIYEQY
TRBV5-1	TRBJ2-1	TRBD2	ASAPRRGGLDEQF
TRBV5-6	TRBJ1-3	-	ASSLFWEVANTIY
TRBV7-3	TRBJ2-1	TRBD2	ASSLRALAGGGYNEQF
TRBV7-2	TRBJ2-5	-	ASNLGGGAKTQY
TRBV6-5	TRBJ1-1	-	ASSYPPPNTEAF
TRBV5-1	TRBJ1-2	-	ASSSTGENYGYT
TRBV7-6	TRBJ1-6	-	ASSLVGGSGSPLH
TRBV7-2	TRBJ2-7	-	ASSLGLSYEQY
TRBV7-2	TRBJ2-5	TRBD2	ASGIGGAQETQY
TRBV27	TRBJ2-1	TRBD2	ASRRLAESYNEQF
TRBV14	TRBJ1-2	-	ASSENEGSYGYT
TRBV6-2/TRBV6-3	TRBJ2-7	TRBD1	ASSYSKRGRVYEQY